The 9 T cell receptor beta chains below all came from one sample that was sequenced in a study of T-cell reconstitution after alpha-beta-depleted transplantation in children. Molecular barcoding with unique molecular identifiers was used for the TCRbeta library. TCRdb itself ran the PCR reads through MiXCR, one entry per CDR3 protein. Of approximately 650,000 distinct CDR3 sequences in the sample, less than 15% are singletons; the top ten hold 0.79%. This specimen consisted of PBMCs, obtained before TCRalphabeta/CD19-depleted stem cell transplant. The source of these receptors is a girl aged 2 to 9 with congenital amegakaryocytic thrombocytopenia, due to receive a stem cell transplant.

This clonotype was observed many times. J is TRBJ2-3 and V is TRBV20-1, with TRBD2 identical over 7 bases. CDR1 is DFQATT, CDR2 SNEGSKA, per germline (reference sequence). The CDR3 contains 16 residues. V shed 5 bases and J 2 bases; nucleotides not matched to a gene: 13. The CDR3 nucleotides are TGCAGTGCTCCTAAGCCCCTAGCGGAGGACACAGATACGCAGTATTTT. Translation: CSAPKPLAEDTDTQYF.

The chain is built from TRBV2 and TRBJ2-7, with 7 bases matching TRBD1. Trimming at V came to 11 bases and at J to 2 bases, leaving 24 bases not matched to a gene. The length of the CDR3 is 18 residues. Germline V CDR1 and CDR2: SNHLY, FYNNEI. The DNA for the CDR3 is TGTGCCTTCAGTCCATCGGGACAGCTTAGGTCGGCTACCTACGAGCAGTACTTC. Protein: CAFSPSGQLRSATYEQYF.

This clonotype was recorded a few times. The chain uses TRBV20-1 and TRBJ2-7, with 12 bases fitting TRBD2. The germline CDR1 and CDR2 sequences are DFQATT and SNEGSKA (reference sequence). The CDR3 length is 16 residues. J lost 2 bases, V lost 5 bases, and 10 bases had no gene match. The CDR3 nucleotides read TGCAGTGCTGCGAGACTAGCGGGAGTTATCCCCTACGAGCAGTACTTC. As protein: CSAARLAGVIPYEQYF.

The V gene is TRBV10-3, the J gene TRBJ2-1; possibly TRBD2 for D (6 bases). In germline, CDR1 is ENHRY, CDR2 SYGVKD. Trimming removed 5 bases at V and 8 bases at J, with 16 bases between. This CDR3 is built from 14 residues. The CDR3 spells CAISIGGATDEQFF. The CDR3 DNA follows: TGTGCCATCAGTATCGGCGGGGCTACAGATGAGCAGTTCTTC.

This clonotype was detected many times. The chain uses TRBV20-1 and TRBJ2-3; D uncertain. The V and J ends lost 1 base and 5 bases respectively, with 16 bases between them. The germline V gene encodes CDR1 DFQATT and CDR2 SNEGSKA (reference sequence). There are 15 residues in the CDR3. CDR3 nucleotides: TGCAGTGCTAGAGCGTACGGAACTCTCGGAGATACGCAGTATTTT. It codes for CSARAYGTLGDTQYF.

In its sample, this clonotype was seen many times. The chain uses TRBV12-3 or TRBV12-4 and TRBJ2-1; maybe TRBD2 (6 bases). The ends were cut back, 3 bases at V and 4 bases at J, with 13 bases in the middle. This CDR3 has 15 residues. The CDR3 spells CASSFYGRAYNEQFF. Here the CDR3 DNA reads TGTGCCAGCAGTTTCTACGGGAGAGCGTACAATGAGCAGTTCTTC.

This clonotype was recorded many times. The genes are TRBV12-3 or TRBV12-4 and TRBJ1-1; D unresolved. Trimming took 7 bases from V and 4 from J, leaving 13 bases between them. The CDR3 extends over 13 amino acids. CDR3 DNA: TGTGCCAGCATCGACGTGTCCTCCACTGAAGCTTTCTTT. It codes for CASIDVSSTEAFF.

This clonotype was seen a few times. This chain links TRBV6-5 with TRBJ2-5; maybe TRBD1 (5 bases). This CDR3 is built from 15 residues. The V end lost 0 bases, the J end lost 2 bases, and 10 bases lay between the germline ends. Germline V CDR1 and CDR2: MNHEY, SVGAGI. CDR3 bases: TGTGCCAGCAGTTACTCTAGCCAGGGTCAAGAGACCCAGTACTTC. Protein product: CASSYSSQGQETQYF.

This clonotype came up many times. The chain links TRBV10-3 to TRBJ2-7; 7 nucleotides align to TRBD2. CDR3 length equals 14 residues. V lost 3 bases, J lost 3 bases, and 5 bases stayed unmatched. Germline CDR1 ENHRY, CDR2 SYGVKD. Here the CDR3 DNA reads TGTGCCATCAGTGATACGGGGAGGGACTACGAGCAGTACTTC. This gives the protein CAISDTGRDYEQYF.